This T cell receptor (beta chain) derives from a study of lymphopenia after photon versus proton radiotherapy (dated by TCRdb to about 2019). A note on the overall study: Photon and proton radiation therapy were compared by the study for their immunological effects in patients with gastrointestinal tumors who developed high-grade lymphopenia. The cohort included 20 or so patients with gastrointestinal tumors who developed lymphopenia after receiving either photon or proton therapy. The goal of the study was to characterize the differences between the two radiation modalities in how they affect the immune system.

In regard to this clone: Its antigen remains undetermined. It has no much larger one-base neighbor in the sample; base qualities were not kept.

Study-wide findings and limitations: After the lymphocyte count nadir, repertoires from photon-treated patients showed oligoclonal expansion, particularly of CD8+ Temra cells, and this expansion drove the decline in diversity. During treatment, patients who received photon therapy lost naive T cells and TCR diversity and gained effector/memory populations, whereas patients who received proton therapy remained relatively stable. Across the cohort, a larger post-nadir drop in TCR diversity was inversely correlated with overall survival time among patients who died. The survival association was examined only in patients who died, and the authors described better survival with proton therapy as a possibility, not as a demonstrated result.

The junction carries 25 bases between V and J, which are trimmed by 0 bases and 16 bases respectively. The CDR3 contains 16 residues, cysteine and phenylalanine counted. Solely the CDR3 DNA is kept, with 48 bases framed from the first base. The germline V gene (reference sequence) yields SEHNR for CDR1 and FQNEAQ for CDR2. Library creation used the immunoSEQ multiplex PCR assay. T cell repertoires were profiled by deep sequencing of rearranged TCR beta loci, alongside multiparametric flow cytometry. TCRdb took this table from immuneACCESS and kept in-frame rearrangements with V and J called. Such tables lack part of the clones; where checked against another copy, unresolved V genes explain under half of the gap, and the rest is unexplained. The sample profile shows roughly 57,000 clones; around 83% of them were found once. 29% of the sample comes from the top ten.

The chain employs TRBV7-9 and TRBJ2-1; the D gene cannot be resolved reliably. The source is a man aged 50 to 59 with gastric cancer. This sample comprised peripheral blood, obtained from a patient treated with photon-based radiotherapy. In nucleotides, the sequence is TGTGCCAGCAGCTTAGCGCTAGTGACCCCCATCGCCCCGGTATTCTTC. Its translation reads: CASSLALVTPIAPVFF.